These 9 T cell receptor beta chains were all obtained from the same sample, sequenced in a study of T-cell reconstitution after alpha-beta-depleted transplantation in children. A TCRbeta library incorporating unique molecular identifiers was prepared. Using its own MiXCR run on the PCR reads, TCRdb lists one record per CDR3 protein. In the table there are about 610,000 distinct CDR3 sequences, approximately 10% of which are singletons. The sample in question was PBMCs from the stem cell graft donor, obtained from the stem cell graft. Every receptor here comes from a human donor who donated a stem cell graft to a child with acute myeloid leukemia.

The chain's CDR3 is CASSRDRVSSGANVLTF. The CDR3 DNA is TGTGCCAGTAGTAGGGACAGGGTCTCGTCCGGGGCCAACGTCCTGACTTTC. The rearrangement uses TRBV19 and TRBJ2-6; 9 bases are a match to TRBD1. CDR1 and CDR2 (germline): LNHDA, SQIVND (reference sequence). The junction had 8 bases not matched to a gene; V was cut back by 4 bases and J by 4 bases. This CDR3 comprises 17 residues.

At least ten counts were recorded for this clonotype. The CDR3, as DNA: TGTGCCAGCAGCCTTGGACAGGGAAGTTCACCCCTCCACTTT. Its protein product is CASSLGQGSSPLHF. The rearrangement links TRBV12-3 or TRBV12-4 to TRBJ1-6, with 8 bases that match TRBD1. The J segment lost 9 bases and the V segment lost 6 bases, leaving 7 bases of the junction unmatched. There are 14 residues in the CDR3.

V and J are TRBV29-1 and TRBJ2-7, with TRBD1 matching 7 bases. CDR3 length equals 12 residues. From germline, CDR1 is SQVTM and CDR2 ANQGSEA. V was clipped by 7 bases and J by 2 bases; unmatched bases: 5. The CDR3 here is CSGTGQTYEQYF. Written as DNA, the CDR3 is TGCAGCGGAACGGGACAGACCTACGAGCAGTACTTC.

This clonotype was picked up a small number of times. J is TRBJ2-1 and V is TRBV24-1, with 15 bases identical to TRBD2. CDR1 KGHDR and CDR2 SFDVKD come from the germline V gene. The CDR3 loop spans 19 amino acids. J was trimmed by 0 bases and V by 10 bases; bases with no gene match: 12. CDR3 in amino acids: CATAKPGTSGGSSYNEQFF. The CDR3 DNA sequence: TGTGCCACTGCAAAGCCCGGGACTAGCGGGGGGAGCTCCTACAATGAGCAGTTCTTC.

This clonotype was recorded a few times. The chain employs TRBV11-2 and TRBJ2-5, with 7 bases identical to TRBD2. J gave up 2 bases and V 5 bases, and 5 bases lay outside the gene matches. Germline V gene sequence: CDR1 SGHAT, CDR2 FQNNGV. The CDR3 is made up of 14 amino acids. The CDR3 here is CASSPMGGQETQYF. DNA of the CDR3: TGTGCCAGCAGCCCAATGGGAGGGCAAGAGACCCAGTACTTC.

This clonotype was seen at least ten times. This chain connects TRBV5-1 to TRBJ2-5, with D perhaps TRBD2 (5 bases). There are 13 residues in the CDR3. Germline values: CDR1 SGHRS, CDR2 YFSETQ. V was cut by 3 bases and J by 2 bases, with 8 bases left in between. The CDR3 nucleotides read TGCGCCAGCAGCTCACTAGTACAAGAGACCCAGTACTTC. It translates to CASSSLVQETQYF.

This clonotype was counted ten times or more. The chain couples TRBV15 to TRBJ2-5; 9 bases fit TRBD1. With V trimmed by 5 bases and J by 5 bases, 6 bases remained unmatched. CDR1 and CDR2 (germline): LNHNV, YYDKDF (reference sequence). CDR3 length: 14 residues. CDR3 region: CATSGYRGQETQYF. For the CDR3, the DNA is TGTGCCACCAGCGGCTACAGGGGGCAGGAGACCCAGTACTTC.

The V call is TRBV5-6, the J call TRBJ1-2; D uncertain. V was clipped by 2 bases and J by 3 bases, with 11 bases between them. Germline lookup yields CDR1 SGHDT and CDR2 YYEEEE. The CDR3 totals 14 residues. The CDR3 bases are TGTGCCAGCAGCTTAGGCAGGACGCACTATGGCTACACCTTC. Residues: CASSLGRTHYGYTF.

This clonotype was counted only a few times. V usage is TRBV27 and J usage is TRBJ2-1; a weak D match, TRBD2 (6 bases). CDR3 length equals 20 residues. The ends were cut back, 10 bases at V and 0 bases at J, with 31 bases in the middle. The germline CDR1 and CDR2 sequences are MNHEY and SMNVEV (reference sequence). CDR3: CAILSGGFVGGRLSYNEQFF. In DNA form, the CDR3 reads TGTGCCATCCTTTCTGGGGGGTTTGTAGGAGGACGCCTCTCCTACAATGAGCAGTTCTTC.